These T cell receptor beta chains were read from a single sample in a study of T cell changes during pregnancy in multiple sclerosis. Here immunoSEQ multiplex PCR was the method, and the copy in TCRdb shows in-frame clones only, minus some. The sample holds around 100,000 clones, roughly 90% seen once. The material sequenced was peripheral blood, taken after pregnancy. The source of these receptors is a female donor with multiple sclerosis, enrolled in a pregnancy study. Each CDR3 is given with its conserved first and last residue. Each record gives: clone size, D gene, V gene, J gene, CDR3 length, CDR3 DNA, CDR3 protein. D genes are given only for firm matches. For some rows the clone size is stated as once, few or many, or as a class when expanded; others skip it.

size: -; D: TRBD1; V: TRBV7-9; J: TRBJ1-1; length: 17; DNA: TGTGCCAGCAGCTCCAGGGGCAGGGGGCGCGCGGACACTGAAGCTTTCTTT; CDR3: CASSSRGRGRADTEAFF
size: -; D: TRBD2; V: TRBV9; J: TRBJ2-7; length: 14; DNA: TGTGCCAGCAGCGTGACTAGCGGGTCATACGAGCAGTACTTC; CDR3: CASSVTSGSYEQYF
size: once; D: -; V: TRBV6-5; J: TRBJ2-2; length: 14; DNA: TGTGCCAGCACCCGAGGAGAGAACACCGGGGAGCTGTTTTTT; CDR3: CASTRGENTGELFF
size: -; D: TRBD2; V: TRBV9; J: TRBJ2-1; length: 17; DNA: TGTGCCAGCAGCGTAGGCTGGAGTAGCGGGGGGGCCAATGAGCAGTTCTTC; CDR3: CASSVGWSSGGANEQFF
size: -; D: -; V: TRBV15; J: TRBJ2-7; length: 15; DNA: TGTGCCACCAGCCCTAATGGGGGACTCAACTACGAGCAGTACTTC; CDR3: CATSPNGGLNYEQYF
size: -; D: -; V: TRBV7-2; J: TRBJ1-3; length: 14; DNA: TGTGCCAGCAGCTTAGCGGAGAGGGGAAACACCATATATTTT; CDR3: CASSLAERGNTIYF
size: -; D: -; V: TRBV28; J: TRBJ1-1; length: 14; DNA: TGTGCCAGCAACTATGACAGGACGAACACTGAAGCTTTCTTT; CDR3: CASNYDRTNTEAFF
size: -; D: -; V: TRBV4-1; J: TRBJ1-4; length: 14; DNA: TGCGCCAGCAGCCAAGGCGGGGGGAGTGAAAAACTGTTTTTT; CDR3: CASSQGGGSEKLFF
size: -; D: -; V: TRBV27; J: TRBJ2-7; length: 17; DNA: TGTGCCAGCAGTCGGCTTGGGCAGGCTGGTGTCGACTACGAGCAGTACTTC; CDR3: CASSRLGQAGVDYEQYF
size: -; D: TRBD1; V: TRBV9; J: TRBJ2-5; length: 14; DNA: TGTGCCAGCAGCGTTCGGGACAGACAAGAGACCCAGTACTTC; CDR3: CASSVRDRQETQYF
size: -; D: -; V: TRBV5-1; J: TRBJ2-1; length: 12; DNA: TGCGCCAGCAGCGTCTACTACAATGAGCAGTTCTTC; CDR3: CASSVYYNEQFF
size: -; D: TRBD1; V: TRBV9; J: TRBJ1-3; length: 15; DNA: TGTGCCAGCAGCGTAGAGGGGGCGTATGGAAACACCATATATTTT; CDR3: CASSVEGAYGNTIYF
size: -; D: -; V: TRBV5-6; J: TRBJ1-6; length: 17; DNA: TGTGCCAGCAGCTTGGCGGCAGGAGGGTCCTATAATTCACCCCTCCACTTT; CDR3: CASSLAAGGSYNSPLHF
size: -; D: -; V: TRBV9; J: TRBJ1-1; length: 16; DNA: TGTGCCAGCAGCGTAGCGTCCGATTTCAGAAACACTGAAGCTTTCTTT; CDR3: CASSVASDFRNTEAFF
size: -; D: -; V: TRBV12-5; J: TRBJ2-1; length: 12; DNA: TGTGCTTGTGGGCGAGGAGGCAATGAGCAGTTCTTC; CDR3: CACGRGGNEQFF
size: once; D: TRBD1; V: TRBV9; J: TRBJ1-6; length: 15; DNA: TGTGCCAGCAGCGTAGAGGACAGGGGATTTTCACCCCTCCACTTT; CDR3: CASSVEDRGFSPLHF
size: -; D: -; V: TRBV9; J: TRBJ1-2; length: 15; DNA: TGTGCCAGCAGCGTAGATGGGCGGGTCTATGCTGGCTACACCTTC; CDR3: CASSVDGRVYAGYTF
size: -; D: -; V: TRBV9; J: TRBJ2-7; length: 14; DNA: TGTGCCAGCAGCGTAGCGGCGGGCTCCTACGAGCAGTACTTC; CDR3: CASSVAAGSYEQYF
size: -; D: TRBD2; V: TRBV19; J: TRBJ2-3; length: 14; DNA: TGTGCCAGTAGTAGGGAGACTAGCTCAGATACGCAGTATTTT; CDR3: CASSRETSSDTQYF
size: once; D: -; V: TRBV2; J: TRBJ1-1; length: 15; DNA: TGTGCCAGCTCTTCAGAGACAGGAATGAACACTGAAGCTTTCTTT; CDR3: CASSSETGMNTEAFF
size: few; D: -; V: TRBV14; J: TRBJ1-2; length: 15; DNA: TGTGCCAGCAGCCAGCATGGAGTTCGGTCGTGGGGCTACACCTTC; CDR3: CASSQHGVRSWGYTF
size: -; D: -; V: TRBV5-1; J: TRBJ1-1; length: 14; DNA: TGCGCCAGCAGTCCAGGATCCCCCTCCACTGAAGCTTTCTTT; CDR3: CASSPGSPSTEAFF
size: few; D: -; V: TRBV5-1; J: TRBJ1-1; length: 11; DNA: TGCGCCAGCAGCTTGGGGCCTGAAGCTTTCTTT; CDR3: CASSLGPEAFF
size: -; D: -; V: TRBV7-9; J: TRBJ2-7; length: 14; DNA: TGTGCCAGCAGTCAACAAGGGGGGGGTGAGGAGCAGTACTTC; CDR3: CASSQQGGGEEQYF
size: -; D: TRBD2; V: TRBV30; J: TRBJ2-1; length: 15; DNA: TGTGCCTGGAGCGAACTAGCGGGGAAGTACAATGAGCAGTTCTTC; CDR3: CAWSELAGKYNEQFF
size: -; D: TRBD1; V: TRBV30; J: TRBJ1-5; length: 13; DNA: TGTGCCTGGAGCACAGGGGGCAATCAGCCCCAGCATTTT; CDR3: CAWSTGGNQPQHF
size: -; D: -; V: TRBV29-1; J: TRBJ1-1; length: 13; DNA: TGCAGCGCCCGACAGACGTATACCACTGAAGCTTTCTTT; CDR3: CSARQTYTTEAFF
size: -; D: TRBD1; V: TRBV9; J: TRBJ1-5; length: 14; DNA: TGTGCCAGCAGCAAAACAGGGGGGCACCAGCCCCAGCATTTT; CDR3: CASSKTGGHQPQHF
size: -; D: TRBD2; V: TRBV6-5; J: TRBJ2-7; length: 15; DNA: TGTGCCAGCAAACCTCTAGCGGGAGTCCCCTACGAGCAGTACTTC; CDR3: CASKPLAGVPYEQYF
size: -; D: -; V: TRBV28; J: TRBJ2-7; length: 14; DNA: TGTGCCAGCAGTTTGAGGGGCGGGGACCACGAGCAGTACTTC; CDR3: CASSLRGGDHEQYF
size: once; D: -; V: TRBV13; J: TRBJ2-6; length: 16; DNA: TGTGCCAGCAGCTTAAGAACTGCGTATGGGGCCAACGTCCTGACTTTC; CDR3: CASSLRTAYGANVLTF
size: -; D: TRBD2; V: TRBV7-2; J: TRBJ2-5; length: 16; DNA: TGTGCCAGCAGCTTATCTAGCGGGGCATTCCAAGAGACCCAGTACTTC; CDR3: CASSLSSGAFQETQYF
size: once; D: -; V: TRBV5-4; J: TRBJ2-7; length: 15; DNA: TGTGCCAGCAGCTTGGCCCGGACGAGGGGGGGCGAGCAGTACTTC; CDR3: CASSLARTRGGEQYF
size: -; D: -; V: TRBV30; J: TRBJ1-5; length: 13; DNA: TGTGCCTGGGCCGCCTCCGGCGGTCAGCCCCAGCATTTT; CDR3: CAWAASGGQPQHF
size: -; D: -; V: TRBV5-8; J: TRBJ1-6; length: 15; DNA: TGTGCCAGCAGCTTCCAGGGGATATTGAATTCACCCCTCCACTTT; CDR3: CASSFQGILNSPLHF
size: once; D: -; V: TRBV30; J: TRBJ1-2; length: 12; DNA: TGTGCCTTGACAGGACGACCACTTGGCTACACCTTC; CDR3: CALTGRPLGYTF